The 19 T cell receptor beta chains listed next were all sequenced from one sample in a study of glioma-infiltrating T cells after dendritic cell vaccination. The table came from immunoSEQ multiplex PCR; TCRdb's copy has only in-frame clones and leaves some out. Counted here are roughly 96,000 clones, over 60% occurring once; the ten biggest clones make up around 5.9%. Here the sequenced sample was blood, taken before dendritic cell vaccination. The receptors come from a human donor with glioblastoma.

The genes are TRBV6-5 and TRBJ2-7; a weak D match, TRBD1 (5 bases). The V end lost 6 bases, the J end lost 2 bases, and 14 bases lay between the germline ends. Germline lookup yields CDR1 MNHEY and CDR2 SVGAGI. CDR3 size: 14 residues. CDR3 in amino acids: CASRDHRKTYEQYF. The CDR3 nucleotides read TGTGCCAGCAGGGACCACAGGAAGACCTACGAGCAGTACTTC.

This clone occurred a few times. J is TRBJ2-1 and V is TRBV19, with 9 nucleotides matching TRBD1. Looked up from germline, CDR1 is LNHDA and CDR2 is SQIVND (reference sequence). J lost 3 bases, V lost 5 bases, and 5 bases had no gene match. CDR3 length: 15 residues. CDR3 bases: TGTGCCAGTAGTCCCCGGACAGGGGTCTACAATGAGCAGTTCTTC. It yields the protein CASSPRTGVYNEQFF. The entire variable domain, with the rest obtained from reference TRBV19 and TRBJ2-1, is as follows: DGGITQSPKYLFRKEGQNVTLSCEQNLNHDAMYWYRQDPGQGLRLIYYSQIVNDFQKGDIAEGYSVSREKKESFPLTVTSAQKNPTAFYLCASSPRTGVYNEQFFGPGTRLTVL.

This clone was counted a single time. The V call is TRBV10-3, the J call TRBJ2-3; the match to TRBD2 covers 10 bases. The CDR3 is 17 residues long. From germline, CDR1 is ENHRY and CDR2 SYGVKD. V lost 3 bases and J lost 2; bases outside the gene matches: 8. CDR3 sequence (DNA): TGTGCCATCAGTGAAGGTAGCGGGGGGTTCTCCACAGATACGCAGTATTTT. Encoded protein: CAISEGSGGFSTDTQYF.

The rearrangement uses TRBV18 and TRBJ1-1, with a weak D call TRBD1 (5 bases). This CDR3 is built from 13 residues. Trimming stripped 4 bases from V and 3 bases from J, with 9 bases between. Germline V gene data show CDR1 as KGHSH and CDR2 as LQKENI. As DNA, the CDR3 is TGTGCCAGCTCACAATCGACAGACACTGAAGCTTTCTTT. Its protein product is CASSQSTDTEAFF.

The CDR3 here is CATSRDLLGGAAEAFF. CDR3 DNA: TGTGCCACCAGCAGAGATCTCTTAGGGGGGGCCGCTGAAGCTTTCTTT. The chain carries TRBV15 and TRBJ1-1; a weak D match, TRBD1 (6 bases). The CDR3 consists of 16 residues. V was cut by 0 bases and J by 6 bases, with 17 bases left in between. From germline, CDR1 is LNHNV and CDR2 YYDKDF (reference sequence).

The V and J genes are TRBV12-5 and TRBJ1-6, with unresolved D. The CDR3 has 16 amino acids. CDR1 LGHNT and CDR2 FRNRAP come from the germline V gene. V was clipped by 0 bases and J by 0 bases, with 6 bases between them. CDR3 bases: TGTGCTAGTGGTTTGGTAGTCAGCTCCTATAATTCACCCCTCCACTTT. Amino acids: CASGLVVSSYNSPLHF.

This chain uses TRBV2 with TRBJ2-6, with a possible D match to TRBD1 (6 bases). CDR1 SNHLY and CDR2 FYNNEI come from the germline V gene. The CDR3 is 18 residues long. V was shortened by 2 bases and J by 2 bases, with 16 bases between the two germline ends. The chain's CDR3 is CASSEWGPRGTGANVLTF. In DNA, the CDR3 is TGTGCCAGCAGTGAATGGGGGCCGAGGGGGACTGGGGCCAACGTCCTGACTTTC.

V gene TRBV27 combines with J gene TRBJ2-3; no clear D. This CDR3 is 13 amino acids long. Looked up from germline, CDR1 is MNHEY and CDR2 is SMNVEV (reference sequence). V lost 2 bases and J 5 bases, leaving 8 bases between the germline ends. The CDR3 region has the DNA TGTGCCAGCAGTTTACGCCTAGGAGATACGCAGTATTTT. Protein sequence: CASSLRLGDTQYF.

In the case of this clone: One end of the junction does not line up with germline, which may come from a read error. V usage is TRBV7-7 and J usage is TRBJ2-1; D perhaps matches TRBD2 (6 bases). From germline, CDR1 is SSHAT and CDR2 FNYEAQ (reference sequence). The CDR3 is made up of 14 amino acids. CDR3 sequence reads: CASSSGGSYNEQFF. The CDR3 nucleotides read TGTGCTAGCAGCTCTGGGGGGTCCTACAATGAGCAGTTCTTC. The full variable domain, in which reference TRBV7-7 and TRBJ2-1 provide the parts outside the CDR3, is GAGVSQSPRYKVTKRGQDVTLRCDPISSHATLYWYQQALGQGPEFLTYFNYEAQPDKSGLPSDRFSAERPEGSISTLTIQRTEQRDSAMYRCASSSGGSYNEQFFGPGTRLTVL.

The chain links TRBV7-9 to TRBJ2-7; TRBD1 agrees at 8 bases. V was clipped by 4 bases and J by 0 bases; unmatched bases: 11. Germline values: CDR1 SEHNR, CDR2 FQNEAQ (reference sequence). The CDR3 loop spans 17 amino acids. Here the CDR3 DNA reads TGTGCCAGCAGCTCAACTGGGACAGGAACGGTCTCCTACGAGCAGTACTTC. Encoded protein: CASSSTGTGTVSYEQYF.

This chain links TRBV4-1 with TRBJ2-1; a weak D match, TRBD2 (6 bases). V lost 0 bases to trimming and J lost 2 bases, with 8 bases between them. CDR1 is MGHRA and CDR2 is YSYEKL in the germline V gene. This CDR3 has 15 amino acids. In DNA, the CDR3 is TGCGCCAGCAGCCAAGATTGGAGGGCCTACAATGAGCAGTTCTTC. Protein: CASSQDWRAYNEQFF.

This clone was recorded only once. The chain employs TRBV19 and TRBJ2-7, with TRBD1 identical over 7 bases. Germline assignment: CDR1 LNHDA and CDR2 SQIVND (reference sequence). The CDR3 is 14 residues long. Germline trimming cut 5 bases from V and 3 bases from J; bases unmatched to any gene: 7. The CDR3 nucleotides read TGTGCCAGTAGTGCCCGGGACAGTTACTACGAGCAGTACTTC. Translation gives CASSARDSYYEQYF.

This sequence joins TRBV28 and TRBJ2-7; no reliable D call. Germline V gene data show CDR1 as MDHEN and CDR2 as SYDVKM. V shed 2 bases and J shed 5 bases, with 10 bases lying between them. The CDR3 covers 13 residues. The CDR3 spells CASSLVRFDEQYF. The CDR3 coding sequence is TGTGCCAGCAGTTTAGTACGGTTCGACGAGCAGTACTTC.

This clone occurred once. V and J are TRBV9 and TRBJ1-3; the D is unclear. The germline V gene encodes CDR1 SGDLS and CDR2 YYNGEE. The CDR3 totals 15 residues. The V gene lost 4 bases and the J gene lost 0 bases, with 11 bases spanning the gap. This chain's CDR3 is CASSPSGISGNTIYF. DNA of the CDR3: TGTGCCAGCAGCCCTTCGGGTATCTCTGGAAACACCATATATTTT.

This chain links TRBV7-9 with TRBJ2-1, with 10 bases identical to TRBD2. After removal of 4 bases from V and 5 bases from J, the junction contained 8 bases not matched to a gene. This CDR3 is 16 amino acids long. Germline V gene lookup returns CDR1 SEHNR and CDR2 FQNEAQ (reference sequence). The CDR3 here is CASSSTTSGVNNEQFF. The CDR3 DNA follows: TGTGCCAGCAGCTCTACAACTAGCGGGGTTAACAATGAGCAGTTCTTC.

This clone was observed a handful of times. J is TRBJ1-5 and V is TRBV30; 9 bases are shared with TRBD1. This CDR3 spans 15 amino acids. V lost 2 bases to trimming and J lost 3 bases; unmatched junction nucleotides: 5. In germline, CDR1 is GTSNPN, CDR2 SVGIG (reference sequence). The CDR3 region is CAWSRGQGTNQPQHF. The DNA of the CDR3 is TGTGCCTGGAGTAGGGGACAGGGTACCAATCAGCCCCAGCATTTT.

The V and J genes are TRBV20-1 and TRBJ2-7, with TRBD2 as a possible D gene (5 bases). V lost 0 bases, J lost 6 bases, and 6 bases lay in between. CDR1 and CDR2 from the germline V gene are DFQATT and SNEGSKA (reference sequence). The CDR3 runs to 11 residues. DNA of the CDR3: TGCAGTGCTAGAGAGAGCGGCGAGCAGTACTTC. It translates to CSARESGEQYF.

This chain uses TRBV19 with TRBJ2-4; 7 nucleotides agree with TRBD2. There are 13 residues in the CDR3. V shed 1 base, J shed 14 bases, and the junction held 8 bases outside the gene matches. Germline V CDR1 and CDR2: LNHDA, SQIVND (reference sequence). Written as DNA, the CDR3 is TGTGCCAGTAGTATAGTCGAGGGACTACAAGAGTACTTC. Translating it yields CASSIVEGLQEYF.

The CDR3 sequence: CASSRAAYGYTF. In DNA, the CDR3 is TGTGCCAGCTCACGAGCGGCCTATGGCTACACCTTC. The rearrangement joins TRBV18 to TRBJ1-2, with D hard to call. Trimming pared 4 bases from V and 4 bases from J, leaving 7 bases between. CDR1 is KGHSH and CDR2 is LQKENI in the germline V gene. The CDR3 has 12 residues. Based on the CDR3 plus reference TRBV18 and TRBJ1-2, the full variable domain is NAGVMQNPRHLVRRRGQEARLRCSPMKGHSHVYWYRQLPEEGLKFMVYLQKENIIDESGMPKERFSAEFPKEGPSILRIQQVVRGDSAAYFCASSRAAYGYTFGSGTRLTVV.